A selection of T cell receptor beta chains follows, all from one sample in a study of blood T cells in healthy people across ages. TCRdb itself ran the 5' RACE reads through MiXCR, one entry per CDR3 protein. The profile shows 650,000 or so distinct CDR3 sequences, more than 45% of them singletons. Sequenced material: blood. Receptor source: a woman of 80 years or more in good health. Each CDR3 is given with its conserved first and last residue. A D gene is named only where the DNA matches it firmly. Rows may omit the clone size; those that give it use once, few, many or a size class.

D: -; J: TRBJ1-6; V: TRBV20-1; size: -; DNA: TGCAGTGCTAGGACCCCAACAGGGTTGACTGTTGCACCCCTCCACTTT; CDR3: CSARTPTGLTVAPLHF
D: -; J: TRBJ1-2; V: TRBV2; size: -; DNA: TGTGCCAGCAGTGAGTGGCAGGAGTTCTATGGCTACACCTTC; CDR3: CASSEWQEFYGYTF
D: -; J: TRBJ1-1; V: TRBV5-6; size: few; DNA: TGTGCCAGCAGTCGAAGTTTGACTGAAGCTTTCTTT; CDR3: CASSRSLTEAFF
D: -; J: TRBJ1-1; V: TRBV5-6; size: -; DNA: TGTGCCAGCAGCTTGGTATCACAGGGAAACACTGAAGCTTTCTTT; CDR3: CASSLVSQGNTEAFF
D: TRBD1; J: TRBJ1-6; V: TRBV6-6; size: many; DNA: TGTGCCAGCAGCGACAGGGGGCATTCACCCCTCCACTTT; CDR3: CASSDRGHSPLHF
D: -; J: TRBJ1-6; V: TRBV30; size: -; DNA: TGTGCCTGGAGTGCCGGGGCCGCACCCCTCCACTTT; CDR3: CAWSAGAAPLHF
D: TRBD2; J: TRBJ2-3; V: TRBV27; size: many; DNA: TGTGCCAGTAAGGCTAGCGGAACACTTAGCACAGATACGCAGTATTTT; CDR3: CASKASGTLSTDTQYF
D: TRBD2; J: TRBJ2-1; V: TRBV5-1; size: many; DNA: TGCGCCAGCTATAGCGGGAGAGCTTCCAATGAGCAGTTCTTC; CDR3: CASYSGRASNEQFF
D: -; J: TRBJ1-5; V: TRBV30; size: -; DNA: TGTGCCTGGAGTGCGGGGGGGCCTAGGCCCCAGCATTTT; CDR3: CAWSAGGPRPQHF
D: -; J: TRBJ1-2; V: TRBV2; size: -; DNA: TGTGCCAGCAGCGAAAGCACAGGACCAAACTATGGCTACACCTTC; CDR3: CASSESTGPNYGYTF
D: -; J: TRBJ2-1; V: TRBV6-1; size: -; DNA: TGTGCCAGCAGCCGGACCCCACGGGCTGGGAATGAGCAGTTCTTC; CDR3: CASSRTPRAGNEQFF
D: -; J: TRBJ1-2; V: TRBV7-9; size: few; DNA: TGTGCCAGCAGCCCCTCCAGTCCTAACTATGGCTACACCTTC; CDR3: CASSPSSPNYGYTF
D: -; J: TRBJ1-2; V: TRBV6-2/TRBV6-3; size: -; DNA: TGTGCCAGCAGTGAGCCGTGGGGACGTAAGAACTATGGCTACACCTTC; CDR3: CASSEPWGRKNYGYTF
D: TRBD1; J: TRBJ1-2; V: TRBV20-1; size: -; DNA: TGCAGTGCTAGAGATGAGACAGGGGGACATGGCTACACCTTC; CDR3: CSARDETGGHGYTF
D: -; J: TRBJ2-5; V: TRBV4-1; size: once; DNA: TGCGCCAGCAGCCAATGGGCGCAAGAGACCCAGTACTTC; CDR3: CASSQWAQETQYF
D: -; J: TRBJ1-4; V: TRBV29-1; size: few; DNA: TGCAGCGTCGCGGGTGGGGGCGAGGGAAAACTGTTTTTT; CDR3: CSVAGGGEGKLFF
D: TRBD2; J: TRBJ2-7; V: TRBV19; size: -; DNA: TGTGCCAGTACTCCGGACGGGAGGGAGAGCTACGAGCAGTACTTC; CDR3: CASTPDGRESYEQYF
D: -; J: TRBJ1-2; V: TRBV6-5; size: many; DNA: TGTGCCAGCAGTTACCCTACTGGGACAGGCTACACCTTC; CDR3: CASSYPTGTGYTF
D: -; J: TRBJ2-7; V: TRBV4-2; size: once; DNA: TGTGCCAGCAGCCAAGATAAAGACTACAGTTACGAGCAGTACTTC; CDR3: CASSQDKDYSYEQYF
D: -; J: TRBJ2-3; V: TRBV20-1; size: few; DNA: TGCAGTGCTAGGGGTTCGGGACCCCACTCCCACACAGATACGCAGTATTTT; CDR3: CSARGSGPHSHTDTQYF
D: -; J: TRBJ2-7; V: TRBV4-3; size: once; DNA: TGCGCCAGCAGCCAAGAACCGGCCCTAGGCCTCTACGAGCAGTACTTC; CDR3: CASSQEPALGLYEQYF
D: -; J: TRBJ1-2; V: TRBV25-1; size: -; DNA: TGTGCCAGCAGTGAGTTCACGGACAGAAAAATCCCTCCCTATGGCTACACCTTC; CDR3: CASSEFTDRKIPPYGYTF
D: TRBD2; J: TRBJ2-1; V: TRBV3-1; size: once; DNA: TGTGCCAGCAGCCAAGATTTATTAGCGGGGGTGGGGGAGCAGTTCTTC; CDR3: CASSQDLLAGVGEQFF
D: -; J: TRBJ1-2; V: TRBV20-1; size: -; DNA: TGCAGTGCCCAAGGGGGGTTCAATGGCTGCACCTTC; CDR3: CSAQGGFNGCTF
D: -; J: TRBJ2-2; V: TRBV5-1; size: -; DNA: TGCGCCAGCAGGGACCGGGACGGGAACACCGGGGAGCTGTTTTTT; CDR3: CASRDRDGNTGELFF
D: -; J: TRBJ2-3; V: TRBV13; size: -; DNA: TGTGCCAGCAGCTCCCCCCGAGATGATACGCCGTATTTT; CDR3: CASSSPRDDTPYF
D: -; J: TRBJ1-6; V: TRBV4-1; size: -; DNA: TGCGCCAGCAGCGCTCGCCGGGACACCAGCTCCTATAATTCACCCCTCCACTTT; CDR3: CASSARRDTSSYNSPLHF
D: -; J: TRBJ2-5; V: TRBV20-1; size: once; DNA: TGCAGTGCTAGACTCCTGGGGACCCGCGGGTTGGAGACCCAGTACTTC; CDR3: CSARLLGTRGLETQYF
D: -; J: TRBJ2-5; V: TRBV27; size: once; DNA: TGTGCCGGCAGTTCCCCAGTCAGGATGGGGATCGGATACGCGCAGTACTTC; CDR3: CAGSSPVRMGIGYAQYF
D: -; J: TRBJ1-5; V: TRBV18; size: -; DNA: TGTGCCAGCTCACCTTCCGGGGATGCTGCCCAGCCCCAGCATTTT; CDR3: CASSPSGDAAQPQHF
D: -; J: TRBJ2-3; V: TRBV7-8; size: -; DNA: TGTGCCAGCAGCTGGAGGAAGGAGGGGGGGGACACAGATACGCAGTATTTT; CDR3: CASSWRKEGGDTDTQYF